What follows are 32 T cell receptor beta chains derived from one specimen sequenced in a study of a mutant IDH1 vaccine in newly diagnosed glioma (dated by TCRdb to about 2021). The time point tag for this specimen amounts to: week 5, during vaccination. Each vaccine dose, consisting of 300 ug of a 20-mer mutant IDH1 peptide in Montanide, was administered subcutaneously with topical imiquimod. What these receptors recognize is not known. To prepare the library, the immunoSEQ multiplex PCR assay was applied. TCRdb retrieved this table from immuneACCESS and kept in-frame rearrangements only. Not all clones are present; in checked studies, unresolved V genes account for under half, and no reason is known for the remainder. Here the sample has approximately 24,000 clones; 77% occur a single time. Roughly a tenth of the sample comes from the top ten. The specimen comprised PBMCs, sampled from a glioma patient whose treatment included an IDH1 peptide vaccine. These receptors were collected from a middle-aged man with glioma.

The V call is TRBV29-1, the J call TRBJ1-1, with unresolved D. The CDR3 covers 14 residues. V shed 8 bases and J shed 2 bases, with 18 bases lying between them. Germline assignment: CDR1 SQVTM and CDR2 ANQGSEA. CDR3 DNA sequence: TGCAGCCTCTACAGCCCGCAAACAAACACTGAAGCTTTCTTT. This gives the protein CSLYSPQTNTEAFF.

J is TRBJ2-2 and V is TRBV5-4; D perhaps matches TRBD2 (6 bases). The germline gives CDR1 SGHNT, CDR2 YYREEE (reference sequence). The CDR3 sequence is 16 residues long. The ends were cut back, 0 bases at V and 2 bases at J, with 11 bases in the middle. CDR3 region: CASSLESSANTGELFF. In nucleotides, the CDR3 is TGTGCCAGCAGCTTGGAGTCTAGCGCTAACACCGGGGAGCTGTTTTTT.

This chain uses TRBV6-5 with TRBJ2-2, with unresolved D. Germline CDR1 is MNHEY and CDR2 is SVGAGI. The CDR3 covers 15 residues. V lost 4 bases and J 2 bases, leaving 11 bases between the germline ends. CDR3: CASSFGYQNTGELFF. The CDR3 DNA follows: TGTGCCAGCAGTTTTGGGTACCAAAACACCGGGGAGCTGTTTTTT.

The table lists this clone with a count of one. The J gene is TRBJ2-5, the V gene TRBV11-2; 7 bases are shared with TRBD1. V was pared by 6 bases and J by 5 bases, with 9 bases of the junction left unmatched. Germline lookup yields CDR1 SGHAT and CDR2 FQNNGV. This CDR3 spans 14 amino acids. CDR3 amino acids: CASRVSTGSETQYF. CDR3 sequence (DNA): TGTGCCAGCAGAGTCTCGACAGGGTCGGAGACCCAGTACTTC.

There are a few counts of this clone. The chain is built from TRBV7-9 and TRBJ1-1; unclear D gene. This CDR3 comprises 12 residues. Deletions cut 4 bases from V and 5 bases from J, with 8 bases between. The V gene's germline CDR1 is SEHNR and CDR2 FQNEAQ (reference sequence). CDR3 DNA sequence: TGTGCCAGCAGCTCCTGGAGTACTGAAGCTTTCTTT. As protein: CASSSWSTEAFF.

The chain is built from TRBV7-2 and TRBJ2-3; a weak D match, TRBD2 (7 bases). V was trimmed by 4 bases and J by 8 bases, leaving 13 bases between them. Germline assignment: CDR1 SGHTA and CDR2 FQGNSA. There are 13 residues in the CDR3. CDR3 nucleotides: TGTGCCAGCAGCTCTAGGGGGGGGACTACGCAGTATTTT. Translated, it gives CASSSRGGTTQYF.

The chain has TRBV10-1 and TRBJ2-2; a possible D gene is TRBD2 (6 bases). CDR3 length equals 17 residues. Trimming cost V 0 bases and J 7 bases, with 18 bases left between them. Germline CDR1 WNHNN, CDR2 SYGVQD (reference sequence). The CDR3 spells CASSESLGGRSGGELFF. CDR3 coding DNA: TGCGCCAGCAGTGAGTCGCTAGGAGGGAGGTCAGGCGGGGAGCTGTTTTTT.

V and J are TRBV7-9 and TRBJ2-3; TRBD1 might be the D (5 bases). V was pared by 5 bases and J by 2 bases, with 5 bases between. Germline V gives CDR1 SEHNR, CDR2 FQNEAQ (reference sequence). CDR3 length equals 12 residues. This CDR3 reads CASSGHTDTQYF. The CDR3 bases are TGTGCCAGCAGCGGACACACAGATACGCAGTATTTT.

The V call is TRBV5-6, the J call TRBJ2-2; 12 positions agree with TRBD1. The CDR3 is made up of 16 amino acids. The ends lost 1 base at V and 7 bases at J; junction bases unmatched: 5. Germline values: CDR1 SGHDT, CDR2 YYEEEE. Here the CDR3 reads CASSLFGTGGFGELFF. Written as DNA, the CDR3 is TGTGCCAGCAGCTTGTTCGGGACAGGGGGCTTCGGGGAGCTGTTTTTT.

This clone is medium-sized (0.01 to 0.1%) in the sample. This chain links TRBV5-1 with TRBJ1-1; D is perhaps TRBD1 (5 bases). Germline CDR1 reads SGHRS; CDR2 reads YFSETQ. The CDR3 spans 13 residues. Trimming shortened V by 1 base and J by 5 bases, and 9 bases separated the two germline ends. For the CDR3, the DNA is TGCGCCAGCAGCTTGCGCGGGGCTACTGAAGCTTTCTTT. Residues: CASSLRGATEAFF. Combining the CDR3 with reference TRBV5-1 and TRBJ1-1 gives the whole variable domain KAGVTQTPRYLIKTRGQQVTLSCSPISGHRSVSWYQQTPGQGLQFLFEYFSETQRNKGNFPGRFSGRQFSNSRSEMNVSTLELGDSALYLCASSLRGATEAFFGQGTRLTVV.

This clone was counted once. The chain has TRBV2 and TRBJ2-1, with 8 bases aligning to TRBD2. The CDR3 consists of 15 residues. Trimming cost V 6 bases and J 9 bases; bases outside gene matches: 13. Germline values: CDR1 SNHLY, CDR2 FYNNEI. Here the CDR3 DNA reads TGTGCCAGCAGAGGAGGTGGGACTAGTACTGCTGAGCAGTTCTTC. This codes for CASRGGGTSTAEQFF. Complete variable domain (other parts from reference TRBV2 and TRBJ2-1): EPEVTQTPSHQVTQMGQEVILRCVPISNHLYFYWYRQILGQKVEFLVSFYNNEISEKSEIFDDQFSVERPDGSNFTLKIRSTKLEDSAMYFCASRGGGTSTAEQFFGPGTRLTVL.

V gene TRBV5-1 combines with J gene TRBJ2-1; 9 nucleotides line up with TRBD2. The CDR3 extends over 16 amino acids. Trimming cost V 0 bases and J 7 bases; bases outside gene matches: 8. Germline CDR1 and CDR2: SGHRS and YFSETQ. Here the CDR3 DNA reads TGCGCCAGCAGCTTGGTGGCTAGCGGGAATGTAAATGAGCAGTTCTTC. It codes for CASSLVASGNVNEQFF.

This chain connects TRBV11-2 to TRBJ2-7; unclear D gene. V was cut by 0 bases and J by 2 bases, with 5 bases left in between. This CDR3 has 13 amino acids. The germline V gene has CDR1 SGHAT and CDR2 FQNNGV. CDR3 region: CASSLDRTYEQYF. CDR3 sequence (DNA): TGTGCCAGCAGCTTAGACAGAACCTACGAGCAGTACTTC.

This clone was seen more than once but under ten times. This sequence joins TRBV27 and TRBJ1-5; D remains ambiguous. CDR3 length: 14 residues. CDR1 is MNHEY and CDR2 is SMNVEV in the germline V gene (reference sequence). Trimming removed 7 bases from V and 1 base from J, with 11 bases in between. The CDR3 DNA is TGTGCCAGCAACAGTCGACCAAGCAATCAGCCCCAGCATTTT. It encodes CASNSRPSNQPQHF.

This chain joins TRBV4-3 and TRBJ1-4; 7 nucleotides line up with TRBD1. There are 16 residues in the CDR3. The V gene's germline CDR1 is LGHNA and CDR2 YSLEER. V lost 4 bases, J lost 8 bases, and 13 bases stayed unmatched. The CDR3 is CASSRSSEGAGEKLFF. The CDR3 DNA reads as TGCGCCAGCAGCCGGTCTTCGGAGGGGGCGGGGGAAAAACTGTTTTTT.

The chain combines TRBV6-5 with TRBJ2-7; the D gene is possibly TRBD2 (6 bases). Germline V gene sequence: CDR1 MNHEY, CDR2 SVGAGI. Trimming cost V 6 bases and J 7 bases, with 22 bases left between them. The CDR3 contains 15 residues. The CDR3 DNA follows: TGTGCCAGCAGCCCCAACTTGGGGGGAGTAGGTGAGCAGTACTTC. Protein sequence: CASSPNLGGVGEQYF.

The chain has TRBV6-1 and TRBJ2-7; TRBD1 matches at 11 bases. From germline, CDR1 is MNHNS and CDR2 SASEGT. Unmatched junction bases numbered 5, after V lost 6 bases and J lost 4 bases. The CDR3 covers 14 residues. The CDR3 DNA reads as TGTGCCAGCAGGGGTGGGACAGGGGGTTACGAGCAGTACGTC. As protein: CASRGGTGGYEQYV.

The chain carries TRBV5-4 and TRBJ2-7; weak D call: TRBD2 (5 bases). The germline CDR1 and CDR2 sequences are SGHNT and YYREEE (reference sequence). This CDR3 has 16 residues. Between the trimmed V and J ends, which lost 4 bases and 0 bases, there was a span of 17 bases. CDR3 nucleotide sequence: TGTGCCAGCAGCCCGGGATTGCTTTCTATCTCCTACGAGCAGTACTTC. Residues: CASSPGLLSISYEQYF.

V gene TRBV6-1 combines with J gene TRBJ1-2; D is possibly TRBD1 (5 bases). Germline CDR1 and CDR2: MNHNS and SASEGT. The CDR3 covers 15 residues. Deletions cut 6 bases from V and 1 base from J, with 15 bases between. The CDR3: CASSKRDVNNYGYTF. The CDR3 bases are TGTGCCAGCAGCAAAAGGGACGTAAATAACTATGGCTACACCTTC.

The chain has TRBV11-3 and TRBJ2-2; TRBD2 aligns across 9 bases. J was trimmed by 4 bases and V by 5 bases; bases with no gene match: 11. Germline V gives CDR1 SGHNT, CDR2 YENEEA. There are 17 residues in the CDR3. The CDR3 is CASSPFGGRDSTGELFF. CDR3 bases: TGTGCCAGCAGCCCCTTTGGCGGGAGGGACTCCACCGGGGAGCTGTTTTTT. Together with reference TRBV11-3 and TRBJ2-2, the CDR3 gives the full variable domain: EAGVVQSPRYKIIEKKQPVAFWCNPISGHNTLYWYLQNLGQGPELLIRYENEEAVDDSQLPKDRFSAERLKGVDSTLKIQPAELGDSAVYLCASSPFGGRDSTGELFFGEGSRLTVL.

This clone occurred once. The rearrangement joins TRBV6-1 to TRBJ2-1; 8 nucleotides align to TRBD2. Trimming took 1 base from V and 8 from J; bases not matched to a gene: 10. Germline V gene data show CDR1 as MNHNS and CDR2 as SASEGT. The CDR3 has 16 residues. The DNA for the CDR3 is TGTGCCAGCAGTGAAGGGACTAGCCGCATACAGGATGAGCAGTTCTTC. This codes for CASSEGTSRIQDEQFF.

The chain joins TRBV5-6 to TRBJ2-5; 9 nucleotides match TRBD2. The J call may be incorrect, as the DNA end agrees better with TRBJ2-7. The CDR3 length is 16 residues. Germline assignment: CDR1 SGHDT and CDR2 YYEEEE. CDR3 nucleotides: TGTGCCAGCAGTCCCGGTGTTAGCGGGAGTATTCGCGAGCAGTACTTC. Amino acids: CASSPGVSGSIREQYF.

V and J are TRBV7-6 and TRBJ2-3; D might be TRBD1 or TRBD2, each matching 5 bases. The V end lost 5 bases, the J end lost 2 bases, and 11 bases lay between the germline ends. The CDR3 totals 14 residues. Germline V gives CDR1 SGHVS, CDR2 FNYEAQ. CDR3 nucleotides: TGTGCCAGCAGCCCCCGGGGCTCCACAGATACGCAGTATTTT. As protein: CASSPRGSTDTQYF.

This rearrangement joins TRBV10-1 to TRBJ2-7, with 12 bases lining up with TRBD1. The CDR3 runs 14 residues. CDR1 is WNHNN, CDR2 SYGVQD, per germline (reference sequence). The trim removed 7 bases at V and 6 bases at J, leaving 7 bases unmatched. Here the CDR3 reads CASMSGTGGREQYF. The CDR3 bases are TGCGCCAGCATGTCAGGGACAGGGGGCCGCGAGCAGTACTTC.

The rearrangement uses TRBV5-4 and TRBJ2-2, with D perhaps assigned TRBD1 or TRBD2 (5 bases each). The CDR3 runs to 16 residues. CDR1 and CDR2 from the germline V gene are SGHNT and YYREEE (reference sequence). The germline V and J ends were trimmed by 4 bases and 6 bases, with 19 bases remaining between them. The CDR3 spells CASSIGTPSKSGELFF. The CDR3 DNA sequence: TGTGCCAGCAGCATCGGGACGCCCAGCAAATCCGGGGAGCTGTTTTTT.

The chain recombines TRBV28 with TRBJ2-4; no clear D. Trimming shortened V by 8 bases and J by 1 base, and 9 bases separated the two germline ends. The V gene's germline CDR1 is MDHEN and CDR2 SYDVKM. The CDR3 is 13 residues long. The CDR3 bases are TGTGCCAGCCGCAGGATTGCCAAAAACATTCAGTACTTC. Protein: CASRRIAKNIQYF.

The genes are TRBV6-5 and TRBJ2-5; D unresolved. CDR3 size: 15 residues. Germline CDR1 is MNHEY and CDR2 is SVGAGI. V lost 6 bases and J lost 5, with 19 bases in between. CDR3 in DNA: TGTGCCAGCAGCCCCCGGACGGGTATCGGGGAGACCCAGTACTTC. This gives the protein CASSPRTGIGETQYF.

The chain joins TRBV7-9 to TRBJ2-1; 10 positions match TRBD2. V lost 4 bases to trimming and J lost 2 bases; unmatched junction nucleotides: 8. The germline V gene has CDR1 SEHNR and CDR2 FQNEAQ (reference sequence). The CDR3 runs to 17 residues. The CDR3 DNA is TGTGCCAGCAGCTCCTCTAGCGGGAGCGCACCCTACAATGAGCAGTTCTTC. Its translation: CASSSSSGSAPYNEQFF.

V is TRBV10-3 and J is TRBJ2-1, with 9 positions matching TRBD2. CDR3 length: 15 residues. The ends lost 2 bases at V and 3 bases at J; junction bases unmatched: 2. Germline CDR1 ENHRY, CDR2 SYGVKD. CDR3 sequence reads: CAISEATSGYNEQFF. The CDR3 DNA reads TGTGCCATCAGTGAGGCGACTAGCGGCTACAATGAGCAGTTCTTC.

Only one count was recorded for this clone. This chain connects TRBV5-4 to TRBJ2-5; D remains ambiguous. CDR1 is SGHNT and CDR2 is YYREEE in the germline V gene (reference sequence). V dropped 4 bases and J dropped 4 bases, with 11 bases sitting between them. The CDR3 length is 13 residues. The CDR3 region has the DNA TGTGCCAGCAGCCCGAGCCACGGAGAGACCCAGTACTTC. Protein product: CASSPSHGETQYF.

The CDR3 sequence: CASSPTRDTQYF. In DNA, the CDR3 is TGTGCCAGCAGCCCAACGCGGGATACGCAGTATTTT. This chain connects TRBV11-2 to TRBJ2-3; unclear D gene. The CDR3 covers 12 residues. Trimming removed 5 bases from V and 6 bases from J, with 9 bases in between. Germline-derived CDR1 and CDR2 are SGHAT and FQNNGV.

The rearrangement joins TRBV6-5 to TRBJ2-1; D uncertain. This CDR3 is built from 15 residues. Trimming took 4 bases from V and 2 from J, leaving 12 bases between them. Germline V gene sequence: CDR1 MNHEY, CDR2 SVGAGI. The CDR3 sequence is CASSLFPSAYNEQFF. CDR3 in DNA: TGTGCCAGCAGTTTATTTCCCTCCGCCTACAATGAGCAGTTCTTC.